The 10 T cell receptor beta chains below were found in one sample sequenced in a study of OX40 agonist ivuxolimab in advanced cancers. Here immunoSEQ multiplex PCR was the method, and the copy in TCRdb shows in-frame clones only, minus some. The profile shows tens of thousands of clones, approximately 91% of them singletons. The source material was CD4+ or CD8+ T cells sorted from blood, sampled in a trial of the OX40 agonist ivuxolimab. Receptor source: an adult with an advanced solid tumor such as melanoma, head and neck, liver or kidney cancer.

The rearrangement links TRBV25-1 to TRBJ1-3, with TRBD1 matching over 7 bases. Trimming took 2 bases from V and 3 from J; bases not matched to a gene: 7. The CDR3 covers 16 residues. From germline, CDR1 is MGHDK and CDR2 SYGVNS. CDR3 in DNA: TGTGCCAGCAGTGAACAGGGGGAGGGGGTTGGAAACACCATATATTTT. Encoded protein: CASSEQGEGVGNTIYF.

The chain joins TRBV28 to TRBJ1-1; D possibly corresponds to TRBD1 (5 bases). This CDR3 has 14 residues. The germline V gene encodes CDR1 MDHEN and CDR2 SYDVKM. Trimming removed 8 bases at V and 0 bases at J, with 13 bases between. The CDR3 coding sequence is TGTGCCAGCCTTCCGGGGCCTATGAACACTGAAGCTTTCTTT. This sequence encodes CASLPGPMNTEAFF. The full variable domain, in which reference TRBV28 and TRBJ1-1 provide the parts outside the CDR3, is DVKVTQSSRYLVKRTGEKVFLECVQDMDHENMFWYRQDPGLGLRLIYFSYDVKMKEKGDIPEGYSVSREKKERFSLILESASTNQTSMYLCASLPGPMNTEAFFGQGTRLTVV.

The chain's CDR3 is CASSYRQGASYEQYF. CDR3 nucleotide sequence: TGCGCCAGCAGCTATCGACAGGGGGCGAGCTACGAGCAGTACTTC. The V and J genes are TRBV4-1 and TRBJ2-7, with 10 positions matching TRBD1. From germline, CDR1 is MGHRA and CDR2 YSYEKL. Trimming took 5 bases from V and 3 from J; bases not matched to a gene: 7. The CDR3 is made up of 15 amino acids.

This chain links TRBV6-4 with TRBJ1-4; TRBD1 agrees at 7 bases. After removal of 4 bases from V and 4 bases from J, the junction contained 3 bases not matched to a gene. CDR1 is MRHNA, CDR2 SNTAGT, per germline. The CDR3 is 14 amino acids. CDR3 DNA: TGTGCCAGCAGTGTACAGGGGAATAATGAAAAACTGTTTTTT. Residues: CASSVQGNNEKLFF.

The V call is TRBV6-5, the J call TRBJ1-6; D is unclear. This CDR3 spans 15 amino acids. With 0 bases removed from V and 9 bases from J, the gap between germline ends came to 12 bases. Germline assignment: CDR1 MNHEY and CDR2 SVGAGI. The CDR3 spells CASSYSRPEVSPLHF. DNA for the CDR3: TGTGCCAGCAGTTACTCCAGGCCTGAGGTTTCACCCCTCCACTTT.

The CDR3 loop reads CASSSLSLGLAGKYEQFF. In DNA, the CDR3 is TGTGCCAGCAGTTCCCTCTCCCTTGGACTAGCGGGAAAATATGAGCAGTTCTTC. The chain employs TRBV28 and TRBJ2-1; 12 bases match TRBD2. CDR1 and CDR2 from the germline V gene are MDHEN and SYDVKM. There are 18 residues in the CDR3. V dropped 4 bases and J dropped 8; count of bases not matched to a gene: 15.

As to this clone: One end of the junction does not line up with germline, which may come from a read error. This sequence joins TRBV7-7 and TRBJ2-5; D unresolved. CDR3 length equals 12 residues. The germline V gene has CDR1 SSHAT and CDR2 FNYEAQ (reference sequence). This CDR3 reads CASSVLGETQYF. CDR3 coding DNA: TGTGCTAGCAGCGTCTTAGGAGAGACCCAGTACTTC.

Only a few counts were recorded for this clone. This sequence joins TRBV2 and TRBJ2-2; 11 nucleotides align to TRBD2. This CDR3 has 16 amino acids. Germline lookup yields CDR1 SNHLY and CDR2 FYNNEI. With V trimmed by 4 bases and J by 5 bases, 6 bases remained unmatched. In DNA form, the CDR3 reads TGTGCCAGCAGTGTACGGCTAGCGGGAGGTACCGGGGAGCTGTTTTTT. Encoded protein: CASSVRLAGGTGELFF. Supplemented by reference TRBV2 and TRBJ2-2, the full variable domain reads EPEVTQTPSHQVTQMGQEVILRCVPISNHLYFYWYRQILGQKVEFLVSFYNNEISEKSEIFDDQFSVERPDGSNFTLKIRSTKLEDSAMYFCASSVRLAGGTGELFFGEGSRLTVL.

V gene TRBV7-9 combines with J gene TRBJ2-2; no clear D gene. V lost 4 bases and J 3 bases, leaving 6 bases between the germline ends. In germline, CDR1 is SEHNR, CDR2 FQNEAQ (reference sequence). CDR3 length: 13 residues. The CDR3 DNA reads TGTGCCAGCAGCTCTCAGGACACCGGGGAGCTGTTTTTT. Amino acids: CASSSQDTGELFF.

The rearrangement joins TRBV18 to TRBJ1-1; D gene uncertain. This CDR3 region has 13 residues. The ends were cut back, 1 base at V and 1 base at J, with 4 bases in the middle. Per germline, CDR1 KGHSH and CDR2 LQKENI. The CDR3 is CASSPQGNTEAFF. As DNA, the CDR3 is TGTGCCAGCTCACCACAGGGGAACACTGAAGCTTTCTTT.